The 14 T cell receptor beta chains below come from one sample, sequenced in a study of blood T cell repertoires in COVID-19. Generated by immunoSEQ multiplex PCR, the TCRdb table keeps only in-frame clones and is missing some. The sample has around 40,000 clones, roughly 90% seen once. Sequenced sample: peripheral blood. The receptors come from a human donor in a cohort sampled during active COVID-19.

The genes are TRBV5-4 and TRBJ1-4; possible D gene TRBD1, 5 bases. Germline values: CDR1 SGHNT, CDR2 YYREEE (reference sequence). The CDR3 runs 17 residues. Trimming removed 0 bases at V and 0 bases at J, with 12 bases between. As DNA, the CDR3 is TGTGCCAGCAGCTTGGGTTCGGGGGGGACAACTAATGAAAAACTGTTTTTT. The encoded protein is CASSLGSGGTTNEKLFF.

This chain joins TRBV5-1 and TRBJ1-4; TRBD1 might be the D (6 bases). In germline, CDR1 is SGHRS, CDR2 YFSETQ. CDR3 size: 16 residues. The V and J ends lost 7 bases and 5 bases respectively, with 21 bases between them. CDR3 protein: CASCETWGQGNEKLFF. The CDR3 DNA reads TGCGCCAGCTGCGAGACATGGGGGCAGGGGAATGAAAAACTGTTTTTT.

The V call is TRBV27, the J call TRBJ2-7; weak D call: TRBD2 (6 bases). Germline V gene lookup returns CDR1 MNHEY and CDR2 SMNVEV (reference sequence). V lost 5 bases to trimming and J lost 1 base, with 15 bases between them. This CDR3 contains 15 residues. The CDR3 protein is CASSHPGTSSYEQYF. DNA of the CDR3: TGTGCCAGCAGTCATCCCGGGACTTCTTCCTACGAGCAGTACTTC.

V gene TRBV7-2 combines with J gene TRBJ2-1; 10 nucleotides match TRBD2. J was trimmed by 4 bases and V by 2 bases; bases with no gene match: 2. CDR1 SGHTA and CDR2 FQGNSA come from the germline V gene. This CDR3 contains 15 residues. The CDR3 DNA is TGTGCCAGCAGCTTAACAGCGGGGGGGTACAATGAGCAGTTCTTC. Translation gives CASSLTAGGYNEQFF. Drawing the rest from reference TRBV7-2 and TRBJ2-1, the complete variable domain is GAGVSQSPSNKVTEKGKDVELRCDPISGHTALYWYRQSLGQGLEFLIYFQGNSAPDKSGLPSDRFSAERTGGSVSTLTIQRTQQEDSAVYLCASSLTAGGYNEQFFGPGTRLTVL.

The CDR3 bases are TGCGCCAGCAGCCCGACGGGACAGGGGGCGCTTGGCTACACCTTC. Translation gives CASSPTGQGALGYTF. The chain employs TRBV5-1 and TRBJ1-2; TRBD1 aligns across 12 bases. Germline assignment: CDR1 SGHRS and CDR2 YFSETQ. This CDR3 contains 15 residues. J was trimmed by 7 bases and V by 4 bases; bases with no gene match: 8.

CDR3 DNA: TGCGCCAGCAGCTCAACAACTCCAAGGGAGAGCGGTCTGACTTTC. It codes for CASSSTTPRESGLTF. The rearrangement links TRBV5-1 to TRBJ2-6; D perhaps matches TRBD2 (5 bases). The CDR3 contains 15 residues. Germline loops: CDR1 SGHRS, CDR2 YFSETQ. Trimming cost V 3 bases and J 16 bases, with 23 bases left between them.

The chain uses TRBV7-2 and TRBJ2-5, with 7 bases fitting TRBD1. The germline V gene encodes CDR1 SGHTA and CDR2 FQGNSA. The CDR3 covers 13 residues. Unmatched junction bases numbered 7, after V lost 5 bases and J lost 7 bases. Here the CDR3 DNA reads TGTGCCAGCAGCCCTTCACAGGGGTGGACCCAGTACTTC. It translates to CASSPSQGWTQYF.

The chain has TRBV18 and TRBJ2-7; D perhaps matches TRBD1 (6 bases). Germline lookup yields CDR1 KGHSH and CDR2 LQKENI. The CDR3 has 14 amino acids. The V and J ends lost 2 bases and 2 bases respectively, with 10 bases between them. The CDR3 DNA sequence: TGTGCCAGCTCACCAATGACAGGAACCTACGAGCAGTACTTC. Translated: CASSPMTGTYEQYF.

V and J are TRBV9 and TRBJ2-5; D is ambiguous. Trimming took off 0 bases at V and 3 bases at J, with 9 bases between the two ends. Germline CDR1 SGDLS, CDR2 YYNGEE. The CDR3 extends over 14 amino acids. The CDR3 region is CASSVGIDKETQYF. CDR3 nucleotide sequence: TGTGCCAGCAGCGTAGGCATAGATAAAGAGACCCAGTACTTC.

The chain carries TRBV9 and TRBJ2-2; 8 bases match TRBD2. The CDR3 has 18 amino acids. Trimming cost V 0 bases and J 3 bases; bases outside gene matches: 10. Per the germline V gene, CDR1 is SGDLS and CDR2 is YYNGEE. The DNA of the CDR3 is TGTGCCAGCAGCGTAGGCGCTTTAGCGGGATGGGACACCGGGGAGCTGTTTTTT. As protein: CASSVGALAGWDTGELFF.

CDR3 in DNA: TGTGCCAGCAGTGAAGAGGGGGTCACTGAAGCTTTCTTT. This translates into CASSEEGVTEAFF. This chain links TRBV2 with TRBJ1-1; D is perhaps TRBD1 (6 bases). Looked up from germline, CDR1 is SNHLY and CDR2 is FYNNEI. CDR3 length: 13 amino acids. Trimming cost V 1 base and J 4 bases, with 7 bases left between them.

This chain connects TRBV19 to TRBJ1-1; 7 nucleotides align to TRBD1. Unmatched junction bases numbered 1, after V lost 1 base and J lost 2 bases. The CDR3 loop spans 14 amino acids. CDR1 is LNHDA, CDR2 SQIVND, per germline (reference sequence). CDR3 region: CASSIGTGNTEAFF. CDR3 coding DNA: TGTGCCAGTAGTATAGGGACAGGCAACACTGAAGCTTTCTTT.

This clone was picked up one time. The chain has TRBV7-8 and TRBJ2-7; TRBD1 might be the D (6 bases). V was shortened by 1 base and J by 6 bases, with 16 bases between the two germline ends. The CDR3 is 15 amino acids. CDR1 SGHVS and CDR2 FQNEAQ come from the germline V gene. The CDR3 nucleotides read TGTGCCAGCAGCTTAGTTACAGGGCCCTTTCGCGAGCAGTACTTC. This codes for CASSLVTGPFREQYF.

DNA for the CDR3: TGCAGTGCTAGCATAGTCTATGGCTACACCTTC. Its protein is CSASIVYGYTF. V usage is TRBV20-1 and J usage is TRBJ1-2; D uncertain. From germline, CDR1 is DFQATT and CDR2 SNEGSKA (reference sequence). CDR3 size: 11 residues. Trimming took off 3 bases at V and 4 bases at J, with 6 bases between the two ends.